This record looks at one T cell receptor (beta chain) sequence and its context. The ends lost 3 bases at V and 5 bases at J; junction bases unmatched: 4. In germline, CDR1 is SGHNT, CDR2 YYREEE (reference sequence). The CDR3 sequence is 13 residues long. In the original analysis: Nucleated cell counts were estimated from reference gene primer amplification. The data were produced by immunoSEQ multiplex PCR, yet TCRdb's version contains in-frame clones alone and is incomplete. Clone size and V and J calls were adopted from that table, with D and trimming inferred from the DNA. The table lists about 97,000 clones, over 75% of them singletons. The data derive from a study of blood T cell repertoires in COVID-19. Overall study context: Samples representing acute and convalescent COVID-19 were sourced from the United States, Italy and Spain. T cells, B-cell-depleted T cells, or PBMCs supplied cDNA or gDNA.

V gene TRBV5-4 combines with J gene TRBJ1-2, with TRBD1 matching over 7 bases. Sequencing input: peripheral blood. This clonotype originated in a human donor in a cohort sampled during active COVID-19. In nucleotides, the CDR3 is TGTGCCAGCAGCTCGGGGACAGAGTATGGCTACACCTTC. It codes for CASSSGTEYGYTF.